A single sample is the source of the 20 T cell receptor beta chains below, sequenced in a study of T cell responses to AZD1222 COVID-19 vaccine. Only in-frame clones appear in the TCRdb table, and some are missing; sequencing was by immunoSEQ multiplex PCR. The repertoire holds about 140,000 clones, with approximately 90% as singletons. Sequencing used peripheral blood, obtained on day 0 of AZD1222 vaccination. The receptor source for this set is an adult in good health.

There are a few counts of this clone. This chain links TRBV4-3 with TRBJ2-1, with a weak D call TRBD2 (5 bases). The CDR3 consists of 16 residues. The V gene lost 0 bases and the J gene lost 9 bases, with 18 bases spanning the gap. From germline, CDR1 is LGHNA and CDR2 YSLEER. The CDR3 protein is CASSQDFRTYSVEQFF. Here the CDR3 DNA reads TGCGCCAGCAGCCAAGATTTTCGGACTTACTCGGTTGAGCAGTTCTTC.

The CDR3 here is CASSLVGSFNYGYTF. Here the CDR3 DNA reads TGTGCCAGCAGCTTGGTTGGTTCCTTTAACTATGGCTACACCTTC. The V call is TRBV5-6, the J call TRBJ1-2; no firm D call. The CDR3 length is 15 residues. CDR1 and CDR2 (germline): SGHDT, YYEEEE. The V gene lost 0 bases and the J gene lost 1 base, with 10 bases spanning the gap.

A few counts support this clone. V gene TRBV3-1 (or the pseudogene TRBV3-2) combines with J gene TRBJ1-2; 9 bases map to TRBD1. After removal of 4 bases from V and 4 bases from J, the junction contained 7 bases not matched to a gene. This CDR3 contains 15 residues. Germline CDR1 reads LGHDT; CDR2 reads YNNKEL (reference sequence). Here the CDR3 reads CASSPGQGWTYGYTF. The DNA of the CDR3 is TGTGCCAGCAGCCCAGGACAGGGGTGGACCTATGGCTACACCTTC.

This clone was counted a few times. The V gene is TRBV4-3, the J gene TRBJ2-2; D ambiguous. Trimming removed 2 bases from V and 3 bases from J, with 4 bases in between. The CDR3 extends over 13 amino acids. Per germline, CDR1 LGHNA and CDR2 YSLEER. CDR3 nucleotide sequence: TGCGCCAGCAGCCAACTATACACCGGGGAGCTGTTTTTT. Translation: CASSQLYTGELFF.

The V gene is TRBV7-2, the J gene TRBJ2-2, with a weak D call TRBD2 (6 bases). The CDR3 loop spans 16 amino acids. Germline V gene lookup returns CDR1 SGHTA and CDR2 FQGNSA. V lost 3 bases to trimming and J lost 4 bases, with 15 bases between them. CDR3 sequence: CASSFRRRVATGELFF. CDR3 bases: TGTGCCAGCAGCTTCCGGAGGAGGGTAGCCACCGGGGAGCTGTTTTTT.

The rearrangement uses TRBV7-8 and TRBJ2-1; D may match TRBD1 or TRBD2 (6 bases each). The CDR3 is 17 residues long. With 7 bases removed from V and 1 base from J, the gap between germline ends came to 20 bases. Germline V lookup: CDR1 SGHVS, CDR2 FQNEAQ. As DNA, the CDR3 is TGTGCCAGCATCGACTATTTGGGGGCGGGGTCCTACAATGAGCAGTTCTTC. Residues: CASIDYLGAGSYNEQFF.

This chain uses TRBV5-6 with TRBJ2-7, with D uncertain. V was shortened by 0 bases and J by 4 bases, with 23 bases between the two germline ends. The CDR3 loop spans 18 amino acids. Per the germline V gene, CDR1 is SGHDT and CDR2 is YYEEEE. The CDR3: CASSLDGVVRLDLYEQYF. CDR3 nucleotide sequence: TGTGCCAGCAGCTTGGATGGCGTCGTAAGGCTGGACCTTTACGAGCAGTACTTC.

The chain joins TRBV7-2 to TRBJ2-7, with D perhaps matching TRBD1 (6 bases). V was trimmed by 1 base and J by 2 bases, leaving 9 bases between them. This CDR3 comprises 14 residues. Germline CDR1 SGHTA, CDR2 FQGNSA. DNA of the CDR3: TGTGCCAGCAGCTTAGTTCCAGGGGCCTACGAGCAGTACTTC. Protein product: CASSLVPGAYEQYF.

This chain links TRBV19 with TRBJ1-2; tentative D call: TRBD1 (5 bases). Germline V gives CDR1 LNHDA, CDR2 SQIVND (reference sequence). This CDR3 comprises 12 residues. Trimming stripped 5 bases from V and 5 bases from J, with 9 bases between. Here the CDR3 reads CASSQTEYGYTF. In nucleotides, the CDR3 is TGTGCCAGTAGTCAGACAGAATATGGCTACACCTTC.

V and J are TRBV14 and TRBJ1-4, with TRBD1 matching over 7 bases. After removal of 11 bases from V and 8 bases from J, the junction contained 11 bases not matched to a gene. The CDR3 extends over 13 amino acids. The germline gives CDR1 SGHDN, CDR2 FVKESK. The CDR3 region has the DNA TGTGCCTCCCGAATCCAGGGGGGAGAAAAACTGTTTTTT. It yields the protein CASRIQGGEKLFF.

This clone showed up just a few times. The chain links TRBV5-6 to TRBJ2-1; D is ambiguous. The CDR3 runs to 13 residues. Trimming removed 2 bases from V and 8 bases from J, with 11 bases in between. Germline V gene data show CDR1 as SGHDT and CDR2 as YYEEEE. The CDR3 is CASSLIRSHEQFF. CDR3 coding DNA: TGTGCCAGCAGCTTAATAAGGTCTCATGAGCAGTTCTTC.

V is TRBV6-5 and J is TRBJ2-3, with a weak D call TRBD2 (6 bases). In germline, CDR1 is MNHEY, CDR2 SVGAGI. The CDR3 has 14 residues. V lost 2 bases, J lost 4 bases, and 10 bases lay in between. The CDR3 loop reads CASSYREEADTQYF. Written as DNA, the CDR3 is TGTGCCAGCAGTTACAGGGAGGAGGCAGATACGCAGTATTTT.

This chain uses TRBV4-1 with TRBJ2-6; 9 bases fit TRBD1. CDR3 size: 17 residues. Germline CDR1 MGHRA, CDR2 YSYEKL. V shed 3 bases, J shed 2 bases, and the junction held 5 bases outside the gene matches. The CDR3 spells CASSQWTGAAGANVLTF. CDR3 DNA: TGCGCCAGCAGCCAGTGGACAGGGGCAGCTGGGGCCAACGTCCTGACTTTC.

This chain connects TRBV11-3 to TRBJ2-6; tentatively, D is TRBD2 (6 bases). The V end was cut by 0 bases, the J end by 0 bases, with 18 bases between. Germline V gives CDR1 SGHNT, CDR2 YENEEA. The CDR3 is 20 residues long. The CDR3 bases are TGTGCCAGCAGCTTAGATCGGTGGGGGACTCCAAGCTCTGGGGCCAACGTCCTGACTTTC. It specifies CASSLDRWGTPSSGANVLTF. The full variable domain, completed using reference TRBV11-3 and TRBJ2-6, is EAGVVQSPRYKIIEKKQPVAFWCNPISGHNTLYWYLQNLGQGPELLIRYENEEAVDDSQLPKDRFSAERLKGVDSTLKIQPAELGDSAVYLCASSLDRWGTPSSGANVLTFGAGSRLTVL.

CDR3 protein: CATSPLAGGPTYEQYF. The CDR3 DNA is TGTGCCACCAGTCCGCTAGCGGGAGGGCCCACCTACGAGCAGTACTTC. V usage is TRBV24-1 and J usage is TRBJ2-7; the match to TRBD2 covers 12 bases. The germline CDR1 and CDR2 sequences are KGHDR and SFDVKD. The junction had 7 bases not matched to a gene; V was cut back by 6 bases and J by 2 bases. The CDR3 extends over 16 amino acids.

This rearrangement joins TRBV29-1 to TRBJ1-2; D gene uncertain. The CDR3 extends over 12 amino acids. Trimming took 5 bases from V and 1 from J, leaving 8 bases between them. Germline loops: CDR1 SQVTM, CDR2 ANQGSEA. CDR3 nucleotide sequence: TGCAGCGTTACCCACAATAACTATGGCTACACCTTC. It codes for CSVTHNNYGYTF.

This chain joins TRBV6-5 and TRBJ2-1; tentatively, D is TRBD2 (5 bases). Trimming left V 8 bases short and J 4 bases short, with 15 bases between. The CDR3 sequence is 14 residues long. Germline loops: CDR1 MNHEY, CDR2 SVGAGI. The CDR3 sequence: CASGRGTKYNEQFF. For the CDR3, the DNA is TGTGCCAGCGGCCGGGGAACCAAATACAATGAGCAGTTCTTC.

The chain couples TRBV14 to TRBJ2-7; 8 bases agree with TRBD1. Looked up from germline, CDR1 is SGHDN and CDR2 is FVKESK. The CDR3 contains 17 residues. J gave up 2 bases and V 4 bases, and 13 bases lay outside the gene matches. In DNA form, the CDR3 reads TGTGCCAGCAGCCGCGGATTGGGACAGGTTTTTGCCTACGAGCAGTACTTC. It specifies CASSRGLGQVFAYEQYF.

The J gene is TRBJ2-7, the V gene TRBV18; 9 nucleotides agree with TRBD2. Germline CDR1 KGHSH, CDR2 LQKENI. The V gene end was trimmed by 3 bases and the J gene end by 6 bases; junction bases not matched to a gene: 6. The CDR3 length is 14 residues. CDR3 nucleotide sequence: TGTGCCAGCTCACCCTCACTAGCGGGTTCCGAGCAGTACTTC. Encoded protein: CASSPSLAGSEQYF.

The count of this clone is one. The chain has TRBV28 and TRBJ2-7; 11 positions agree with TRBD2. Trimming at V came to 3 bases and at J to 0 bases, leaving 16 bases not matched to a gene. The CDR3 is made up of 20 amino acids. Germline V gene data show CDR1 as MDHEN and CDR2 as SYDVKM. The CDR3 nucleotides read TGTGCCAGCAGTTTGGGGACTAGCGGTGAGAGTAGGAGCCTCTCCTACGAGCAGTACTTC. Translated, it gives CASSLGTSGESRSLSYEQYF.